This entry lists 23 T cell receptor beta chains sequenced from one sample in a study of identical twins. TCRdb processed the 5' RACE reads anew with MiXCR; each CDR3 protein has one entry. The repertoire holds 1,800,000 or so distinct CDR3 sequences, with about 31% as singletons. Input material: cord blood. All receptors come from a newborn girl in good health.

This clonotype has a handful of counts. The rearrangement links TRBV13 to TRBJ2-1, with D perhaps assigned TRBD1 or TRBD2 (5 bases each). The germline V and J ends were trimmed by 5 bases and 0 bases, with 14 bases remaining between them. The germline CDR1 and CDR2 sequences are PRHDT and FYEKMQ (reference sequence). The CDR3 is 16 residues long. The CDR3 is CASSPRWGNSYNEQFF. Here the CDR3 DNA reads TGTGCCAGCAGCCCCCGGTGGGGGAACTCCTACAATGAGCAGTTCTTC.

The chain links TRBV5-1 to TRBJ1-4; TRBD1 might be the D (6 bases). Germline CDR1 SGHRS, CDR2 YFSETQ. The length of the CDR3 is 13 residues. Trimming shortened V by 6 bases and J by 6 bases, and 12 bases separated the two germline ends. CDR3 coding DNA: TGCGCCAGCAAACAGGGAGGGGATGAAAAACTGTTTTTT. This sequence encodes CASKQGGDEKLFF.

The rearrangement links TRBV7-9 to TRBJ2-3; D might be TRBD1 (7 bases). V lost 1 base and J 5 bases, leaving 25 bases between the germline ends. The CDR3 is 19 amino acids. The germline CDR1 and CDR2 sequences are SEHNR and FQNEAQ (reference sequence). CDR3 nucleotides: TGTGCCAGCAGCTTAGAGGGCCTGACAGGGAGGACCCAAGGAGATACGCAGTATTTT. This gives the protein CASSLEGLTGRTQGDTQYF.

This clonotype was seen a handful of times. This chain links TRBV28 with TRBJ1-1, with D perhaps TRBD1 (6 bases). The CDR3 is 11 residues long. Germline CDR1 and CDR2: MDHEN and SYDVKM. V was trimmed by 6 bases and J by 11 bases, leaving 13 bases between them. The CDR3 DNA reads as TGTGCCAGCAGCCCTCCAAGGGGGGCTTTCTTT. This translates into CASSPPRGAFF.

Of note for this clonotype: A read error may account for a junction end that differs from germline. This chain connects TRBV5-5 to TRBJ1-2; D remains unclear. The CDR3 length is 15 residues. CDR1 is SGHKS and CDR2 is YYEKEE in the germline V gene (reference sequence). The CDR3 DNA is TGTGCCAGTAGCTTGGAAGCAGGAAACAACTATGGCTACACCTTC. Encoded protein: CASSLEAGNNYGYTF.

The chain links TRBV4-1 to TRBJ2-3; TRBD2 agrees at 11 bases. The CDR3 sequence is 16 residues long. V lost 2 bases and J lost 1; bases outside the gene matches: 2. From germline, CDR1 is MGHRA and CDR2 YSYEKL. In DNA, the CDR3 is TGCGCCAGCAGCCAAAAGACTAGCGGGGGCACAGATACGCAGTATTTT. This gives the protein CASSQKTSGGTDTQYF.

This clonotype was counted only a few times. The rearrangement uses TRBV21-1 and TRBJ2-1. TRBV21-1 is reported as a pseudogene. This CDR3 is 16 amino acids long. The CDR3 bases are TGTGCCAGCAGCAAAACACTCGTGATCCCTAACAATGAGCAGTTCTTC. Protein sequence: CASSKTLVIPNNEQFF.

The chain joins TRBV11-2 to TRBJ2-7, with TRBD2 matching over 12 bases. This CDR3 comprises 15 residues. CDR1 is SGHAT and CDR2 is FQNNGV in the germline V gene. The V and J ends lost 4 bases and 7 bases, in that order; junction bases with no gene match: 8. CDR3 in amino acids: CASSSSGRANNEQYF. The CDR3 nucleotides are TGTGCCAGCAGCTCTAGCGGGAGGGCAAACAATGAGCAGTACTTC.

The chain carries TRBV20-1 and TRBJ2-7; 10 positions match TRBD2. The CDR3 covers 15 residues. Trimming removed 1 base from V and 4 bases from J; junction bases left unmatched: 7. Germline V gives CDR1 DFQATT, CDR2 SNEGSKA (reference sequence). The CDR3 loop is CSARALLAGRYEQYF. In DNA, the CDR3 is TGCAGTGCTAGAGCCCTACTAGCGGGGAGATACGAGCAGTACTTC.

The chain combines TRBV4-2 with TRBJ2-3, with 7 bases identical to TRBD2. CDR3 length: 16 amino acids. Germline-derived CDR1 and CDR2 are LGHNA and YNFKEQ. V was clipped by 1 base and J by 5 bases; unmatched bases: 9. The CDR3 region has the DNA TGTGCCAGCAGCCAAGCGGGCGGGAGTCGTGGAGATACGCAGTATTTT. It translates to CASSQAGGSRGDTQYF.

This clonotype has at least ten counts. The CDR3 here is CSVGQVYGYTF. CDR3 DNA: TGCAGCGTCGGACAGGTCTATGGCTACACCTTC. The chain is built from TRBV29-1 and TRBJ1-2; 7 bases are a match to TRBD1. J gave up 4 bases and V 6 bases, and 2 bases lay outside the gene matches. This CDR3 is built from 11 residues. Per germline, CDR1 SQVTM and CDR2 ANQGSEA.

Many counts were recorded for this clonotype. The chain links TRBV29-1 to TRBJ2-7, with 7 bases fitting TRBD1. From germline, CDR1 is SQVTM and CDR2 ANQGSEA. This CDR3 is 14 amino acids long. V lost 2 bases, J lost 4 bases, and 8 bases stayed unmatched. Here the CDR3 reads CSVEFGTVPYEQYF. Written as DNA, the CDR3 is TGCAGCGTTGAATTCGGGACAGTTCCGTACGAGCAGTACTTC.

The rearrangement uses TRBV12-3 or TRBV12-4 and TRBJ2-1; 12 bases agree with TRBD2. The CDR3 loop spans 16 amino acids. V lost 5 bases and J lost 9; bases outside the gene matches: 11. The CDR3 spells CASSPSTSGRRGEQFF. CDR3 coding DNA: TGTGCCAGCAGTCCCTCGACTAGCGGGAGACGGGGTGAGCAGTTCTTC.

In its sample, this clonotype was seen a few times. The V and J genes are TRBV14 and TRBJ1-6; the D is unclear. V lost 0 bases and J 10 bases, leaving 13 bases between the germline ends. The CDR3 has 15 amino acids. CDR1 is SGHDN, CDR2 FVKESK, per germline. This CDR3 reads CASSQDLTARSPLHF. The CDR3 region has the DNA TGTGCCAGCAGCCAAGATCTTACCGCCAGGTCACCCCTCCACTTT.

The rearrangement uses TRBV29-1 and TRBJ1-1; a possible D gene is TRBD1 (5 bases). The germline V and J ends were trimmed by 6 bases and 7 bases, with 15 bases remaining between them. CDR1 is SQVTM and CDR2 is ANQGSEA in the germline V gene. The CDR3 consists of 12 residues. The DNA of the CDR3 is TGCAGCGTCAGGGAAGGGGTGGGTGAAGCTTTCTTT. Protein: CSVREGVGEAFF.

This chain joins TRBV20-1 and TRBJ2-7; D uncertain. There are 14 residues in the CDR3. The germline V gene has CDR1 DFQATT and CDR2 SNEGSKA (reference sequence). Trimming took 3 bases from V and 0 from J, leaving 12 bases between them. The CDR3 DNA sequence: TGCAGTGCTAGTTCTTTTAAGAGCTCCTACGAGCAGTACTTC. This sequence encodes CSASSFKSSYEQYF.

This clonotype was observed a handful of times. This sequence joins TRBV10-3 and TRBJ1-6; 7 bases agree with TRBD1. V lost 0 bases, J lost 10 bases, and 15 bases stayed unmatched. The germline gives CDR1 ENHRY, CDR2 SYGVKD. The CDR3 is 18 amino acids. The CDR3 loop reads CAISESMTGLASRSPLHF. CDR3 DNA: TGTGCCATCAGTGAGTCTATGACAGGGTTAGCCTCGAGGTCACCCCTCCACTTT.

CDR3 nucleotide sequence: TGTGCCAGCTCGCGTCGGGCAGCATTGAACACTGAAGCTTTCTTT. Translated, it gives CASSRRAALNTEAFF. J is TRBJ1-1 and V is TRBV18; D unresolved. Germline V lookup: CDR1 KGHSH, CDR2 LQKENI. The CDR3 loop spans 15 amino acids. V lost 6 bases and J lost 0, with 14 bases in between.

This sequence joins TRBV19 and TRBJ1-6, with TRBD1 matching 7 bases. V was clipped by 4 bases and J by 9 bases; unmatched bases: 6. CDR3 length: 14 amino acids. Germline values: CDR1 LNHDA, CDR2 SQIVND (reference sequence). This chain's CDR3 is CASSRRGRSSPLHF. CDR3 nucleotides: TGTGCCAGTAGTAGGAGGGGGCGTTCTTCACCCCTCCACTTT.

A few counts support this clonotype. V usage is TRBV5-6 and J usage is TRBJ1-5; D is uncertain. The CDR3 is 17 residues long. Trimming stripped 1 base from V and 0 bases from J, with 14 bases between. In germline, CDR1 is SGHDT, CDR2 YYEEEE. For the CDR3, the DNA is TGTGCCAGCAGCTTGACTGGCAGACCTTATAGCAATCAGCCCCAGCATTTT. It yields the protein CASSLTGRPYSNQPQHF.

This clonotype was seen many times. This chain joins TRBV28 and TRBJ2-7; weak D call: TRBD1 (6 bases). Trimming left V 5 bases short and J 3 bases short, with 17 bases between. Germline CDR1 and CDR2: MDHEN and SYDVKM. The CDR3 consists of 15 residues. For the CDR3, the DNA is TGTGCCAGCAGTCCCCGACAGGCTCCCCTCTACGAGCAGTACTTC. Its translation: CASSPRQAPLYEQYF.

As concerns this clonotype: A much larger clone lies one base from this, so it may be a read error. This sequence joins TRBV20-1 and TRBJ2-7, with TRBD2 matching over 11 bases. Germline CDR1 reads DFQATT; CDR2 reads SNEGSKA (reference sequence). CDR3 length: 13 residues. The trim removed 7 bases at V and 7 bases at J, leaving 9 bases unmatched. The CDR3 DNA is TGCAGTGACGGGACTAGCGGCTACAATGAGCAGTACTTC. Encoded protein: CSDGTSGYNEQYF.

The chain has TRBV6-5 and TRBJ1-2, with D possibly matching TRBD1 (5 bases). CDR3 length: 16 amino acids. Germline CDR1 is MNHEY and CDR2 is SVGAGI. The V end was cut by 2 bases, the J end by 6 bases, with 19 bases between. CDR3 nucleotides: TGTGCCAGCAGTTACATACTCCGACGGGGGAAGCATGGCTACACCTTC. This gives the protein CASSYILRRGKHGYTF.